The 29 T cell receptor beta chains below all came from one sample that was sequenced in a study of beta chain features in type 1 diabetes. What was sequenced were expressed TCRB transcripts, since all of the isolated RNA had been reverse transcribed. TCRdb's table, derived via immunoSEQ multiplex PCR, lists solely in-frame clones and lacks some. The table has almost 350,000 clones, 7% to 9% seen once. Sequenced: central memory CD4+ T cells from blood. The receptors come from a woman under 30 in good health.

This clone occurred many times. This sequence joins TRBV19 and TRBJ1-5, with 7 nucleotides matching TRBD1. CDR3 length: 15 residues. In germline, CDR1 is LNHDA, CDR2 SQIVND (reference sequence). V trimming: 6 bases; J trimming: 3 bases; junction bases outside the gene matches: 8. CDR3 DNA sequence: TGTGCCAGTAGGATACTACAGGGGAACAATCAGCCCCAGCATTTT. Its translation: CASRILQGNNQPQHF.

This clone has a handful of counts. The J gene is TRBJ2-7, the V gene TRBV20-1; either TRBD1 or TRBD2 may fit D (5 bases each). Trimming cost V 6 bases and J 12 bases, with 9 bases left between them. The germline CDR1 and CDR2 sequences are DFQATT and SNEGSKA (reference sequence). The CDR3 spans 8 residues. CDR3 in amino acids: CSAGEAYF. CDR3 coding DNA: TGCAGTGCGGGGGAAGCGTACTTC.

The chain couples TRBV5-1 to TRBJ1-1, with TRBD1 as a possible D gene (5 bases). CDR1 and CDR2 from the germline V gene are SGHRS and YFSETQ. CDR3 length: 14 amino acids. Trimming took off 3 bases at V and 0 bases at J, with 9 bases between the two ends. CDR3 sequence (DNA): TGCGCCAGCAGCTCGACAGCCATGAACACTGAAGCTTTCTTT. Translating it yields CASSSTAMNTEAFF. Full variable domain (remainder filled in from reference TRBV5-1 and TRBJ1-1): KAGVTQTPRYLIKTRGQQVTLSCSPISGHRSVSWYQQTPGQGLQFLFEYFSETQRNKGNFPGRFSGRQFSNSRSEMNVSTLELGDSALYLCASSSTAMNTEAFFGQGTRLTVV.

The chain has TRBV7-2 and TRBJ2-5; TRBD2 matches at 14 bases. J lost 5 bases, V lost 4 bases, and 9 bases had no gene match. Germline loops: CDR1 SGHTA, CDR2 FQGNSA. This CDR3 is 17 amino acids long. CDR3 in DNA: TGTGCCAGCAGCTCCCCGACTAGCGGGAGGGCCAGGGAGACCCAGTACTTC. Encoded protein: CASSSPTSGRARETQYF.

The V call is TRBV4-1, the J call TRBJ2-1; 7 bases align to TRBD1. The ends lost 2 bases at V and 9 bases at J; junction bases unmatched: 7. This CDR3 comprises 14 residues. Germline V CDR1 and CDR2: MGHRA, YSYEKL. CDR3 DNA sequence: TGCGCCAGCAGCCAAACAGGGGATCTCGGTGAGCAGTTCTTC. Protein: CASSQTGDLGEQFF.

This clone was found a few times. The CDR3 loop reads CASSRAGRNQPQHF. The CDR3 DNA sequence: TGTGCCAGCAGCCGCGCCGGGCGGAATCAGCCCCAGCATTTT. V and J are TRBV6-5 and TRBJ1-5; D is uncertain. Trimming pared 6 bases from V and 4 bases from J, leaving 13 bases between. The length of the CDR3 is 14 residues. The germline CDR1 and CDR2 sequences are MNHEY and SVGAGI.

The table lists this clone with a few counts. V usage is TRBV27 and J usage is TRBJ1-2; 7 positions match TRBD1. The CDR3 spans 16 residues. V trimming: 6 bases; J trimming: 4 bases; junction bases outside the gene matches: 14. Germline CDR1 reads MNHEY; CDR2 reads SMNVEV (reference sequence). CDR3 residues: CASSRYTTGFGYGYTF. The DNA for the CDR3 is TGTGCCAGCAGCCGATATACGACAGGGTTTGGCTATGGCTACACCTTC.

This clone was observed a few times. The chain combines TRBV18 with TRBJ1-3; TRBD1 is a possible D gene (6 bases). Looked up from germline, CDR1 is KGHSH and CDR2 is LQKENI. Trimming took off 3 bases at V and 1 base at J, with 19 bases between the two ends. There are 18 residues in the CDR3. In nucleotides, the CDR3 is TGTGCCAGCTCACCTACCACGGGGCAGGGGATTTCTGGAAACACCATATATTTT. Protein: CASSPTTGQGISGNTIYF.

The rearrangement links TRBV11-2 to TRBJ1-4; weak D call: TRBD1 (6 bases). Trimming removed 3 bases from V and 7 bases from J, with 18 bases in between. Germline values: CDR1 SGHAT, CDR2 FQNNGV. The CDR3 extends over 16 amino acids. CDR3 loop: CASSFRVSGAGEKLFF. The CDR3 nucleotides are TGTGCCAGCAGCTTTCGTGTTTCGGGGGCGGGTGAAAAACTGTTTTTT.

The gene calls are TRBV2 and TRBJ2-3; D not certain. This CDR3 comprises 13 residues. V lost 6 bases and J lost 1, with 8 bases in between. Germline V lookup: CDR1 SNHLY, CDR2 FYNNEI. CDR3 amino acids: CASSPRGTDTQYF. The DNA of the CDR3 is TGTGCCAGCAGCCCTAGGGGCACAGATACGCAGTATTTT. Using reference TRBV2 and TRBJ2-3 for the parts outside the CDR3, the full variable domain is EPEVTQTPSHQVTQMGQEVILRCVPISNHLYFYWYRQILGQKVEFLVSFYNNEISEKSEIFDDQFSVERPDGSNFTLKIRSTKLEDSAMYFCASSPRGTDTQYFGPGTRLTVL.

This chain links TRBV6-5 with TRBJ2-7; tentatively, D is TRBD1 (6 bases). V was pared by 3 bases and J by 5 bases, with 11 bases between. Germline values: CDR1 MNHEY, CDR2 SVGAGI. The CDR3 is made up of 13 amino acids. The CDR3 loop reads CASSYTGHHEQYF. In DNA, the CDR3 is TGTGCCAGCAGTTATACGGGACACCACGAGCAGTACTTC.

This chain links TRBV14 with TRBJ2-7, with D uncertain. Germline V gene data show CDR1 as SGHDN and CDR2 as FVKESK. CDR3 length: 11 residues. Deletions cut 1 base from V and 6 bases from J, with 4 bases between. The CDR3 spells CASSQGVEQYF. In DNA form, the CDR3 reads TGTGCCAGCAGCCAAGGAGTCGAGCAGTACTTC.

The table lists this clone with many counts. Other DNA sequences of this sample code for an identical CDR3. The chain employs TRBV7-9 and TRBJ1-2; tentative D call: TRBD1 (5 bases). CDR1 is SEHNR, CDR2 FQNEAQ, per germline (reference sequence). This CDR3 is built from 13 residues. V lost 4 bases to trimming and J lost 1 base, with 7 bases between them. CDR3 nucleotide sequence: TGTGCCAGCAGCTCCCAGGGTAACTATGGCTACACCTTC. Its translation is CASSSQGNYGYTF.

The V and J genes are TRBV5-4 and TRBJ2-2, with no clear D. The CDR3 is 14 residues long. From germline, CDR1 is SGHNT and CDR2 YYREEE (reference sequence). The V end was cut by 0 bases, the J end by 6 bases, with 9 bases between. The CDR3 nucleotides are TGTGCCAGCAGCTTGGCTTGGCTTCCCGGGGAGCTGTTTTTT. Protein product: CASSLAWLPGELFF.

V gene TRBV18 combines with J gene TRBJ2-7; D uncertain. Germline CDR1 and CDR2: KGHSH and LQKENI. Trimming shortened V by 3 bases and J by 4 bases, and 13 bases separated the two germline ends. This CDR3 is 14 amino acids long. The CDR3 protein is CASSPARALYEQYF. CDR3 nucleotides: TGTGCCAGCTCACCGGCAAGAGCGTTGTACGAGCAGTACTTC.

This clone was counted a few times. V and J are TRBV5-8 and TRBJ2-1; perhaps TRBD1 as D (5 bases). The CDR3 extends over 16 amino acids. Between the trimmed V and J ends, which lost 4 bases and 1 base, there was a span of 15 bases. Germline CDR1 is SGHTS and CDR2 is YDEGEE. The DNA for the CDR3 is TGTGCCAGCAGCCAAGGGGTGACTCCTTCCTACAATGAGCAGTTCTTC. Translation gives CASSQGVTPSYNEQFF.

The chain has TRBV20-1 and TRBJ2-5, with no clear D. Germline V gene data show CDR1 as DFQATT and CDR2 as SNEGSKA (reference sequence). With 6 bases removed from V and 7 bases from J, the gap between germline ends came to 12 bases. The CDR3 consists of 11 residues. CDR3 region: CSAPLEPTQYF. Here the CDR3 DNA reads TGCAGTGCCCCCTTGGAGCCGACCCAGTACTTC.

This clone was observed a few times. The chain couples TRBV16 to TRBJ2-1, with 9 bases lining up with TRBD2. This CDR3 region has 15 residues. CDR1 is KGHSY, CDR2 FQNENV, per germline. Trimming cost V 3 bases and J 4 bases; bases outside gene matches: 4. The CDR3 nucleotides are TGTGCCAGCAGCCAGTATAGCGGGGGATACAATGAGCAGTTCTTC. This translates into CASSQYSGGYNEQFF.

The chain has TRBV5-4 and TRBJ2-5; no firm D call. V was clipped by 4 bases and J by 1 base, with 11 bases between them. CDR3 length: 14 residues. Germline-derived CDR1 and CDR2 are SGHNT and YYREEE (reference sequence). For the CDR3, the DNA is TGTGCCAGCAGCCCCGGAATCTCCCAAGAGACCCAGTACTTC. Translation gives CASSPGISQETQYF.

This clone was recorded a few times. The chain employs TRBV4-2 and TRBJ2-7; 12 bases fit TRBD2. Germline V gene lookup returns CDR1 LGHNA and CDR2 YNFKEQ. Trimming removed 4 bases from V and 4 bases from J; junction bases left unmatched: 8. This CDR3 spans 16 amino acids. The CDR3 region has the DNA TGTGCCAGCAGCCGGACTAGCGGGAAAACCAGGTACGAGCAGTACTTC. Residues: CASSRTSGKTRYEQYF.

The V call is TRBV13, the J call TRBJ2-7; TRBD2 aligns across 7 bases. This CDR3 region has 16 residues. Germline assignment: CDR1 PRHDT and CDR2 FYEKMQ (reference sequence). V gave up 5 bases and J gave up 2 bases; unmatched junction bases: 12. CDR3 amino acids: CASSTQPTSPTYEQYF. CDR3 nucleotides: TGTGCCAGCAGCACACAACCGACTAGCCCCACCTACGAGCAGTACTTC.

This clone showed up just a few times. The rearrangement joins TRBV6-6 to TRBJ1-3; D call uncertain. Trimming shortened V by 4 bases and J by 0 bases, and 7 bases separated the two germline ends. The CDR3 consists of 14 residues. Germline-derived CDR1 and CDR2 are MNHNY and SVGAGI (reference sequence). As DNA, the CDR3 is TGTGCCAGCAGTTTGGGTCACTCTGGAAACACCATATATTTT. Amino acids: CASSLGHSGNTIYF.

This rearrangement joins TRBV2 to TRBJ2-1; D not certain. Between the trimmed V and J ends, which lost 5 bases and 0 bases, there was a span of 5 bases. Germline CDR1 reads SNHLY; CDR2 reads FYNNEI. The CDR3 sequence is 13 residues long. CDR3 coding DNA: TGTGCCAGCAGTCTAAGCTCCTACAATGAGCAGTTCTTC. This gives the protein CASSLSSYNEQFF. Full variable domain (remainder filled in from reference TRBV2 and TRBJ2-1): EPEVTQTPSHQVTQMGQEVILRCVPISNHLYFYWYRQILGQKVEFLVSFYNNEISEKSEIFDDQFSVERPDGSNFTLKIRSTKLEDSAMYFCASSLSSYNEQFFGPGTRLTVL.

This clone was recorded many times. The chain couples TRBV6-5 to TRBJ2-7; 8 positions match TRBD1. The germline gives CDR1 MNHEY, CDR2 SVGAGI. This CDR3 region has 15 residues. Trimming removed 5 bases from V and 0 bases from J; junction bases left unmatched: 6. CDR3 in DNA: TGTGCCAGCAGTGCTCCGGACAGGGCCTCCTACGAGCAGTACTTC. It specifies CASSAPDRASYEQYF.

The V gene is TRBV7-2, the J gene TRBJ1-1; D is ambiguous. V lost 2 bases and J lost 0, with 7 bases in between. Germline V gene sequence: CDR1 SGHTA, CDR2 FQGNSA. The CDR3 runs to 14 residues. This CDR3 reads CASSLPAVNTEAFF. For the CDR3, the DNA is TGTGCCAGCAGCTTACCCGCAGTGAACACTGAAGCTTTCTTT.

This clone was counted a few times. The chain carries TRBV4-1 and TRBJ2-5; 7 bases map to TRBD1. V was pared by 3 bases and J by 5 bases, with 15 bases of the junction left unmatched. The germline gives CDR1 MGHRA, CDR2 YSYEKL. This CDR3 spans 17 amino acids. The CDR3 DNA reads TGCGCCAGCAGCCAGGGATTAAGGACAGGTCGTAAGGAGACCCAGTACTTC. Translated: CASSQGLRTGRKETQYF.

This clone was seen only a few times. The chain couples TRBV16 to TRBJ2-7, with a possible D match to TRBD2 (6 bases). There are 16 residues in the CDR3. Trimming pared 4 bases from V and 6 bases from J, leaving 22 bases between. CDR1 is KGHSY and CDR2 is FQNENV in the germline V gene. The CDR3 nucleotides are TGTGCCAGCAGCCCTGATTCGGGGACGACGGGGGTCGAGCAGTACTTC. Translating gives CASSPDSGTTGVEQYF.

Only a few counts were recorded for this clone. The chain is built from TRBV18 and TRBJ2-4, with TRBD1 matching over 7 bases. The trim removed 6 bases at V and 5 bases at J, leaving 7 bases unmatched. This CDR3 comprises 14 residues. Germline CDR1 is KGHSH and CDR2 is LQKENI. In DNA, the CDR3 is TGTGCCAGCTCTAGAGACAGGGACCAAAACATTCAGTACTTC. Translation: CASSRDRDQNIQYF.

This clone showed up just a few times. The chain couples TRBV5-4 to TRBJ2-7, with 10 bases lining up with TRBD2. There are 16 residues in the CDR3. V was pared by 4 bases and J by 0 bases, with 7 bases of the junction left unmatched. Germline lookup yields CDR1 SGHNT and CDR2 YYREEE (reference sequence). The CDR3 region is CASSQDSGRLSYEQYF. In nucleotides, the CDR3 is TGTGCCAGCAGCCAAGATAGCGGGAGGCTCTCCTACGAGCAGTACTTC.